Below, 21 T cell receptor beta chains from the same sample are listed, as sequenced in a study of CD8+ T cells in alopecia areata. Extracted RNA was reverse transcribed into cDNA, the sequencing template. The protocol was immunoSEQ multiplex PCR, while the TCRdb copy is restricted to in-frame clones and leaves out a portion. The data show roughly 110,000 clones, 45% to 65% seen once. Indicated treatment: oral pan-JAK inhibitor, 5-10 mg twice daily. Sequencing used CD4+ T cells sorted from blood, obtained at week 24, from a patient treated with tofacitinib. These receptors all stem from a human donor with alopecia areata.

The chain uses TRBV4-2 and TRBJ2-5; D ambiguous. The CDR3 extends over 12 amino acids. In germline, CDR1 is LGHNA, CDR2 YNFKEQ. V lost 0 bases to trimming and J lost 4 bases, with 3 bases between them. The CDR3 DNA reads as TGTGCCAGCAGCCAAGATCGAGAGACCCAGTACTTC. Protein sequence: CASSQDRETQYF.

This CDR3 reads CASSEDRGFTEAFF. As DNA, the CDR3 is TGTGCCAGCAGTGAAGACAGGGGATTCACTGAAGCTTTCTTT. The J gene is TRBJ1-1, the V gene TRBV6-1; 7 bases are shared with TRBD1. This CDR3 comprises 14 residues. Germline assignment: CDR1 MNHNS and CDR2 SASEGT. After removal of 1 base from V and 4 bases from J, the junction contained 3 bases not matched to a gene.

The chain uses TRBV30 and TRBJ1-1; D unclear. V dropped 3 bases and J dropped 0 bases, with 2 bases sitting between them. This CDR3 has 11 amino acids. CDR1 is GTSNPN and CDR2 is SVGIG in the germline V gene (reference sequence). CDR3 DNA sequence: TGTGCCTGGAGAATGAACACTGAAGCTTTCTTT. This encodes CAWRMNTEAFF.

This clone was seen once. The rearrangement joins TRBV10-3 to TRBJ2-7, with 11 bases that match TRBD2. The J segment lost 2 bases and the V segment lost 10 bases, leaving 7 bases of the junction unmatched. Germline CDR1 reads ENHRY; CDR2 reads SYGVKD. This CDR3 has 14 residues. CDR3 sequence reads: CATNPSGGTYEQYF. The CDR3 bases are TGTGCCACCAACCCTAGCGGGGGGACCTACGAGCAGTACTTC.

V usage is TRBV7-9 and J usage is TRBJ1-2; possible D gene TRBD1, 5 bases. The CDR3 consists of 14 residues. Germline loops: CDR1 SEHNR, CDR2 FQNEAQ (reference sequence). Trimming cost V 1 base and J 5 bases, with 11 bases left between them. The CDR3 region is CASSLGGYGYGYTF. In nucleotides, the CDR3 is TGTGCCAGCAGCTTAGGGGGCTACGGGTATGGCTACACCTTC.

The V call is TRBV7-9, the J call TRBJ2-7; D may be TRBD2 (5 bases). The CDR3 runs 13 residues. Germline V CDR1 and CDR2: SEHNR, FQNEAQ (reference sequence). The V and J ends lost 2 bases and 5 bases respectively, with 10 bases between them. In DNA form, the CDR3 reads TGTGCCAGCAGCTTATCGTCCGGGAACGAGCAGTACTTC. It is translated as CASSLSSGNEQYF.

The rearrangement joins TRBV29-1 to TRBJ2-3; no firm D call. V dropped 3 bases and J dropped 0 bases, with 7 bases sitting between them. The CDR3 length is 13 residues. The germline gives CDR1 SQVTM, CDR2 ANQGSEA. The CDR3 DNA sequence: TGCAGCGTTGATATAGTCAGCACAGATACGCAGTATTTT. Translation gives CSVDIVSTDTQYF.

The chain joins TRBV5-1 to TRBJ2-2; D unclear. The CDR3 covers 15 residues. Germline CDR1 and CDR2: SGHRS and YFSETQ. V was clipped by 4 bases and J by 5 bases, with 15 bases between them. The CDR3 DNA sequence: TGCGCCAGCAGCCCGGGCTATGGAAATACCGGGGAGCTGTTTTTT. This gives the protein CASSPGYGNTGELFF.

The rearrangement joins TRBV7-9 to TRBJ2-3; D is uncertain. V lost 5 bases and J lost 5, with 14 bases in between. CDR3 length: 14 residues. Looked up from germline, CDR1 is SEHNR and CDR2 is FQNEAQ (reference sequence). CDR3 nucleotide sequence: TGTGCCAGCAGCATTAGTGGGTTCGGAGATACGCAGTATTTT. It yields the protein CASSISGFGDTQYF. The full variable domain, its missing parts supplied by reference TRBV7-9 and TRBJ2-3, is DTGVSQNPRHKITKRGQNVTFRCDPISEHNRLYWYRQTLGQGPEFLTYFQNEAQLEKSRLLSDRFSAERPKGSFSTLEIQRTEQGDSAMYLCASSISGFGDTQYFGPGTRLTVL.

This clone has a handful of counts. V usage is TRBV30 and J usage is TRBJ1-2; 8 bases align to TRBD1. The ends lost 0 bases at V and 4 bases at J; junction bases unmatched: 7. CDR1 and CDR2 (germline): GTSNPN, SVGIG (reference sequence). This CDR3 spans 15 amino acids. The CDR3 sequence is CAWSVRGRPGYGYTF. The DNA for the CDR3 is TGTGCCTGGAGTGTCAGGGGGCGCCCCGGCTATGGCTACACCTTC.

The chain links TRBV13 to TRBJ2-5, with no clear D. Trimming stripped 2 bases from V and 5 bases from J, with 3 bases between. Per the germline V gene, CDR1 is PRHDT and CDR2 is FYEKMQ (reference sequence). The CDR3 has 11 amino acids. The CDR3 DNA is TGTGCCAGCAGCTTAACGGAGACCCAGTACTTC. It codes for CASSLTETQYF.

The rearrangement uses TRBV30 and TRBJ1-1; D not certain. The CDR3 length is 14 residues. Deletions cut 0 bases from V and 6 bases from J, with 14 bases between. The V gene's germline CDR1 is GTSNPN and CDR2 SVGIG (reference sequence). Here the CDR3 DNA reads TGTGCCTGGAGTGTAACAATTGGGTTCGCTGAAGCTTTCTTT. Translating gives CAWSVTIGFAEAFF.

This chain connects TRBV6-5 to TRBJ2-7; 12 bases are shared with TRBD1. The CDR3 contains 14 residues. Germline values: CDR1 MNHEY, CDR2 SVGAGI. The V and J ends lost 5 bases and 5 bases, in that order; junction bases with no gene match: 4. CDR3 in DNA: TGTGCCAGCAGTGGATGGGACAGGGGGCACGAGCAGTACTTC. As protein: CASSGWDRGHEQYF.

The chain carries TRBV29-1 and TRBJ1-1; unclear D gene. The CDR3 spans 14 residues. Germline V gene lookup returns CDR1 SQVTM and CDR2 ANQGSEA. The V and J ends lost 2 bases and 0 bases respectively, with 10 bases between them. The DNA of the CDR3 is TGCAGCGTTGAACCCGGCCCTATGAACACTGAAGCTTTCTTT. Translated, it gives CSVEPGPMNTEAFF.

The chain combines TRBV20-1 with TRBJ1-4; a possible D gene is TRBD1 (6 bases). V was cut by 6 bases and J by 10 bases, with 12 bases left in between. CDR3 length: 11 amino acids. Per germline, CDR1 DFQATT and CDR2 SNEGSKA (reference sequence). The CDR3 bases are TGCAGTGCCAGGGAGGGGGGAAAACTGTTTTTT. Translation: CSAREGGKLFF.

The sample holds one count of this clone. This sequence joins TRBV9 and TRBJ1-4; the match to TRBD1 covers 10 bases. The CDR3 length is 16 residues. The V segment lost 2 bases and the J segment 0 bases; nucleotides outside the gene matches: 1. From germline, CDR1 is SGDLS and CDR2 YYNGEE. CDR3 residues: CASSVGTGATNEKLFF. Written as DNA, the CDR3 is TGTGCCAGCAGCGTCGGGACAGGGGCAACTAATGAAAAACTGTTTTTT.

This clone occurred a few times. This chain links TRBV7-2 with TRBJ2-2; D might be TRBD1 or TRBD2, each matching 6 bases. Germline lookup yields CDR1 SGHTA and CDR2 FQGNSA. The CDR3 sequence is 13 residues long. CDR3 DNA sequence: TGTGTCGGCCGGGGGCGGAACACCGGGGAGCTGTTTTTT. It is translated as CVGRGRNTGELFF. Combining the CDR3 with reference TRBV7-2 and TRBJ2-2 gives the whole variable domain GAGVSQSPSNKVTEKGKDVELRCDPISGHTALYWYRQSLGQGLEFLIYFQGNSAPDKSGLPSDRFSAERTGGSVSTLTIQRTQQEDSAVYLCVGRGRNTGELFFGEGSRLTVL.

This sequence joins TRBV30 and TRBJ2-1; TRBD1 is a possible D gene (6 bases). The CDR3 contains 14 residues. V was cut by 4 bases and J by 2 bases, with 12 bases left in between. CDR1 is GTSNPN, CDR2 SVGIG, per germline (reference sequence). CDR3: CAWTGQLTYNEQFF. The CDR3 DNA reads TGTGCCTGGACCGGACAGCTTACCTACAATGAGCAGTTCTTC.

The chain employs TRBV15 and TRBJ2-3; D remains ambiguous. The CDR3 extends over 15 amino acids. Trimming pared 1 base from V and 4 bases from J, leaving 12 bases between. The germline V gene has CDR1 LNHNV and CDR2 YYDKDF (reference sequence). In nucleotides, the CDR3 is TGTGCCACCAGCAGAGCCGTGGGTGGGGCAGATACGCAGTATTTT. Translation: CATSRAVGGADTQYF.

The V call is TRBV5-1, the J call TRBJ1-1; no firm D call. Germline CDR1 is SGHRS and CDR2 is YFSETQ. This CDR3 is built from 12 residues. V was cut by 5 bases and J by 4 bases, with 9 bases left in between. CDR3 region: CASRIGPTEAFF. The CDR3 bases are TGCGCCAGCAGAATCGGACCCACTGAAGCTTTCTTT.

The chain is built from TRBV7-2 and TRBJ2-3; unclear D gene. The V gene's germline CDR1 is SGHTA and CDR2 FQGNSA. Trimming took 2 bases from V and 0 from J, leaving 12 bases between them. This CDR3 spans 16 amino acids. The CDR3 here is CASSLTSSASTDTQYF. CDR3 coding DNA: TGTGCCAGCAGCTTAACTTCCAGCGCCAGCACAGATACGCAGTATTTT.